The sequence of this T cell receptor (beta chain) was determined in a study of T-cell reconstitution after alpha-beta-depleted transplantation in children. This sample's TCRbeta library carried unique molecular identifier barcodes. TCRdb processed the PCR reads anew with MiXCR; each CDR3 protein has one entry. The table records 120,000 to 150,000 distinct CDR3 sequences, 8.5% to 10% of them present only once. A single count supports this clonotype. Its antigen is unidentified. Findings of the study overall: Where some patients showed high TCRbeta diversity at day 60, it came from recipient T cells and thymic progenitors that had survived. A year post-transplant, T-cell counts and diversity derived mostly from newly produced T cells. Expanded graft clones, several hundred of them, were reportedly the source of alpha-beta T cells about two months after transplant.

Deletions cut 2 bases from V and 6 bases from J, with 24 bases between. Looked up from germline, CDR1 is MNHEY and CDR2 is SVGAGI. CDR3 length equals 18 residues. The J gene is TRBJ2-3, the V gene TRBV6-5, with D maybe TRBD2 (5 bases). Material: PBMCs, mostly from graft donor cells, obtained 180 days after TCRalphabeta/CD19-depleted stem cell transplant. This clonotype was sampled from a female patient aged 2-15 years who had a stem cell transplant for congenital amegakaryocytic thrombocytopenia, so the T cells may come from the graft donor. The CDR3 sequence is CASSYRFERAPGSDTQYF. CDR3 coding DNA: TGTGCCAGCAGTTACCGATTTGAGAGGGCCCCTGGATCCGATACGCAGTATTTT.